The 8 T cell receptor beta chains listed next were all sequenced from one sample in a study of cytomegalovirus exposure and HLA in healthy donors. Generated by immunoSEQ multiplex PCR, the TCRdb table keeps only in-frame clones and is missing some. The table includes more than 150,000 clones, approximately 88% detected once. Sequenced input: PBMCs. All receptors derive from a man aged 18 to 29 in good health and CMV-seropositive.

This chain uses TRBV29-1 with TRBJ2-4; 9 bases line up with TRBD2. Germline V CDR1 and CDR2: SQVTM, ANQGSEA. The CDR3 spans 15 residues. V shed 5 bases and J 0 bases; nucleotides not matched to a gene: 5. The CDR3 protein is CSVSLAGLAKNIQYF. Written as DNA, the CDR3 is TGCAGCGTTTCCCTAGCGGGGTTAGCCAAAAACATTCAGTACTTC.

The chain links TRBV5-4 to TRBJ2-5; the match to TRBD2 covers 14 bases. Germline lookup yields CDR1 SGHNT and CDR2 YYREEE (reference sequence). CDR3 size: 17 residues. The V gene end was trimmed by 0 bases and the J gene end by 5 bases; junction bases not matched to a gene: 6. Here the CDR3 reads CASSLGGTSGSLETQYF. In nucleotides, the CDR3 is TGTGCCAGCAGCTTGGGCGGGACTAGCGGGAGTCTGGAGACCCAGTACTTC.

The V gene is TRBV4-2, the J gene TRBJ2-7, with a possible D match to TRBD1 (5 bases). The germline gives CDR1 LGHNA, CDR2 YNFKEQ. CDR3 length: 13 amino acids. V shed 4 bases and J shed 3 bases, with 10 bases lying between them. This CDR3 reads CASSRQGVYEQYF. CDR3 DNA: TGTGCCAGCAGCCGTCAGGGTGTCTACGAGCAGTACTTC.

CDR3 nucleotides: TGTGCCAGCAGCCTAGACAGCCTCTCCTACGAGCAGTACTTC. Translated, it gives CASSLDSLSYEQYF. The rearrangement links TRBV7-9 to TRBJ2-7; D might be TRBD1 (5 bases). This CDR3 region has 14 residues. Germline V gives CDR1 SEHNR, CDR2 FQNEAQ (reference sequence). The ends were cut back, 5 bases at V and 0 bases at J, with 11 bases in the middle.

J is TRBJ2-3 and V is TRBV29-1, with 11 bases matching TRBD1. This CDR3 contains 16 residues. CDR1 is SQVTM and CDR2 is ANQGSEA in the germline V gene. J was trimmed by 6 bases and V by 0 bases; bases with no gene match: 8. The CDR3 coding sequence is TGCAGCGTTGAAGATTCCGGACAGGGGGCATGGGATACGCAGTATTTT. This encodes CSVEDSGQGAWDTQYF.

The chain couples TRBV5-1 to TRBJ2-1; 10 bases agree with TRBD2. Trimming cost V 4 bases and J 6 bases; bases outside gene matches: 16. Germline CDR1 reads SGHRS; CDR2 reads YFSETQ. The CDR3 is 18 amino acids. The CDR3 region is CASSPEGSGRANINEQFF. In DNA, the CDR3 is TGCGCCAGCAGCCCCGAGGGAAGCGGGAGGGCCAATATCAATGAGCAGTTCTTC.

The chain employs TRBV5-1 and TRBJ2-5; D remains ambiguous. Germline V gene data show CDR1 as SGHRS and CDR2 as YFSETQ. Trimming cost V 3 bases and J 3 bases, with 6 bases left between them. The length of the CDR3 is 12 residues. The CDR3 nucleotides read TGCGCCAGCAGCTCACCGGAAGAGACCCAGTACTTC. Its protein product is CASSSPEETQYF.

The J gene is TRBJ2-6, the V gene TRBV5-1; tentatively, D is TRBD1 (7 bases). V dropped 3 bases and J dropped 3 bases, with 19 bases sitting between them. Germline assignment: CDR1 SGHRS and CDR2 YFSETQ. This CDR3 has 18 residues. CDR3 region: CASSSGGRGMSGANVLTF. The CDR3 nucleotides read TGCGCCAGCAGCTCCGGGGGCAGGGGGATGAGTGGGGCCAACGTCCTGACTTTC.